The text below deals with one T cell receptor (beta chain). Its specificity is not known. Generated by immunoSEQ multiplex PCR, the TCRdb table keeps only in-frame clones and is missing some. Of tens of thousands of clones listed, 96% are singletons. The length of the CDR3 is 17 residues. Trimming took 5 bases from V and 3 from J; bases not matched to a gene: 10. Germline V gene lookup returns CDR1 MGHRA and CDR2 YSYEKL. This sample was included in a study of monozygotic twins with cystic fibrosis. About the study: With about 15 PCR cycles, barcoded libraries came from about 3 micrograms of fragmented DNA. Study conclusions and caveats: Clonality was generally low (median around 0.0098), higher in the most severe patients. In 13 of 16 pairs, V gene usage was closest to the co-twin's.

J is TRBJ1-4 and V is TRBV4-1; 9 nucleotides agree with TRBD1. The receptor was derived from a girl aged 2-15 years with cystic fibrosis. Sequenced sample: blood. CDR3 amino acids: CASSYRDRVGPNEKLFF. For the CDR3, the DNA is TGCGCCAGCAGCTACCGGGACAGGGTCGGGCCTAATGAAAAACTGTTTTTT.